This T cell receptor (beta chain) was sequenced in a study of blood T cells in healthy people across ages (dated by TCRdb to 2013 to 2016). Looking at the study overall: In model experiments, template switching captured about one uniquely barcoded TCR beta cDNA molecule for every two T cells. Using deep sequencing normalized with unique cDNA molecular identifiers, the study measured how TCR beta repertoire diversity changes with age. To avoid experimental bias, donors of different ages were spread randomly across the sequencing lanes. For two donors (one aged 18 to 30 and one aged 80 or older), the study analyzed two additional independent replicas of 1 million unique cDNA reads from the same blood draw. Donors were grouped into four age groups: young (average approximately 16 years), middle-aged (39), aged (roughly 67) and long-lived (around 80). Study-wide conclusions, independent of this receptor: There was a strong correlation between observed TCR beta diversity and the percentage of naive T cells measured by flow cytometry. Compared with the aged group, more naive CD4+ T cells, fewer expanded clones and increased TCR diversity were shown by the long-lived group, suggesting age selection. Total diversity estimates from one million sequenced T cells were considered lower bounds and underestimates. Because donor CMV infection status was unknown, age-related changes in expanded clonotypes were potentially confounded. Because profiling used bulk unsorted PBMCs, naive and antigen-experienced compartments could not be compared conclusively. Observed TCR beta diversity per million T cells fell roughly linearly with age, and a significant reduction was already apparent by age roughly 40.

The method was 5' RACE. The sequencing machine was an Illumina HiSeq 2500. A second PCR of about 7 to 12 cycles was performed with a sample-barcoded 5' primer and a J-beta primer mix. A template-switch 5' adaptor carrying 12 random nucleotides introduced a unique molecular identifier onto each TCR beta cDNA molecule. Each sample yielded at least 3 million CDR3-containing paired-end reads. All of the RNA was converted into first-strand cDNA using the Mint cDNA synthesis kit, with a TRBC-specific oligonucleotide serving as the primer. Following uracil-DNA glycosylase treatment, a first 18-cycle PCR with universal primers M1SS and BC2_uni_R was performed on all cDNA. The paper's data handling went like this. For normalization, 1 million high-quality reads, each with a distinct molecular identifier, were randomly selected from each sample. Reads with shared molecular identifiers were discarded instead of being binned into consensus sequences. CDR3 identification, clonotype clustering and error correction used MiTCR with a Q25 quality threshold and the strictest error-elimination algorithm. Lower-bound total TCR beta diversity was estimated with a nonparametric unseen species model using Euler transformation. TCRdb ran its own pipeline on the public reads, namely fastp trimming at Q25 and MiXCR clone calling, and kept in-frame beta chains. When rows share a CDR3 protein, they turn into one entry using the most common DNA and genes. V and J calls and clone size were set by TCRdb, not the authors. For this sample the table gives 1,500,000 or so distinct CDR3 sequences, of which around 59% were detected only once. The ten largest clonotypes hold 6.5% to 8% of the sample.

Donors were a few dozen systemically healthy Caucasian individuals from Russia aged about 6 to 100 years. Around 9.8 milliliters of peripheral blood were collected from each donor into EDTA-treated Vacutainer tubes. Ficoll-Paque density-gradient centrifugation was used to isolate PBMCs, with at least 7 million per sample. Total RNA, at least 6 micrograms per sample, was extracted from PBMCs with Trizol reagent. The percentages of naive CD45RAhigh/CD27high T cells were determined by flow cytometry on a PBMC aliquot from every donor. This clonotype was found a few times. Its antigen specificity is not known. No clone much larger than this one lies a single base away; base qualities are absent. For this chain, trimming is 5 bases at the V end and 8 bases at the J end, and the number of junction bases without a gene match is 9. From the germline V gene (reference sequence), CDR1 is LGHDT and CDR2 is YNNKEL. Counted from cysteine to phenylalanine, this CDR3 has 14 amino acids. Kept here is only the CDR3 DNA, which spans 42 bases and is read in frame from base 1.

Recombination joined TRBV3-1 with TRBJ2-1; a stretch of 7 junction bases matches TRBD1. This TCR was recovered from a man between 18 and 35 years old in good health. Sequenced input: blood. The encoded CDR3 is CASSYATGSHEQFF. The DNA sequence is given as TGTGCCAGCAGCTACGCGACAGGGTCCCATGAGCAGTTCTTC.